The present T cell receptor (beta chain) was sequenced within a study of T cells after yellow fever vaccination. Findings and limits, study-wide: When the response was secondary, it was weaker but reached its peak faster, day 5 versus 15. The booster response re-showed most primary clones: over 95% CD4, approximately 85% CD8.

In regard to this clonotype: What it binds is unknown.

TCR cDNA, made by 5'RACE template switching, carried an added universal primer site and UMIs. TCRdb reprocessed the 5' RACE reads via MiXCR and lists one record per CDR3 protein. The data contain roughly 240,000 distinct CDR3 sequences, more than 6.5% of them singletons. The CDR3 consists of 13 residues. The chain uses TRBV21-1 and TRBJ1-1; TRBD1, the table's D call, lacks a check against the DNA. TRBV21-1 is designated a pseudogene. The receptor comes from a man under 40 who received the YFV17D yellow fever vaccine. The sequencing used CD4+ T cells sorted from PBMCs, collected on the day of the yellow fever booster vaccination. The CDR3 nucleotides are TGTGCCAGCAGCTACAGGGGGTACACTGAAGCTTTCTTT. Its protein product is CASSYRGYTEAFF.